This is a list of T cell receptor beta chains from one sample in a study of T cells in Graves' hyperthyroidism and ophthalmopathy. MiXCR, applied by TCRdb to the multiplex PCR reads, yields one record per CDR3 protein. This sample carries about 550,000 distinct CDR3 sequences, roughly 20% of them seen once, and the ten largest clones take more than 20%. Input material: blood. Receptors were obtained from a man younger than 35 with Graves' hyperthyroidism. Both conserved end residues are part of each CDR3. Fields, in order: clone size, V gene, J gene, D gene, CDR3 DNA, CDR3 protein. A D gene is named only where the DNA matches it firmly. A clone size is listed for some rows: how often the clone was seen (once, few, many), or a class if it is expanded.

.,TRBV11-2,TRBJ1-5,.,TGTGCCAGCAGCTTAGAGGGGGTAGGGCAGCCCCAGCATTTT,CASSLEGVGQPQHF
many,TRBV7-8,TRBJ2-7,.,TGTGCCAGCAGCACGGGACATGACGAGCAGTACTTC,CASSTGHDEQYF
.,TRBV12-3/TRBV12-4,TRBJ1-5,.,TGTGCCAGCAGCCCGGGGGGGGACACGAGTTTTAGCAATCAGCCCCAGCATTTT,CASSPGGDTSFSNQPQHF
many,TRBV12-3/TRBV12-4,TRBJ1-1,.,TGTGCCAGCAGTCTGCACAGGGTGGCAAACACTGAAGCTTTCTTT,CASSLHRVANTEAFF
many,TRBV30,TRBJ1-2,.,TGTGCCTGGAGGGCCGGGGCAGAAGATGGCTACACCTTC,CAWRAGAEDGYTF
many,TRBV2,TRBJ1-3,.,TGTGCCAGCCGCGGGGGTTCCTCTGGAAACACCATATATTTT,CASRGGSSGNTIYF
many,TRBV10-1,TRBJ2-5,.,TGCGCCAGCAGTGAGGGGAGCTACCTAGGGACCCAGTACTTC,CASSEGSYLGTQYF
many,TRBV5-1,TRBJ1-1,.,TGCGCCAGCTTTGGGGACCCGAACACTGAAGCTTTCTTT,CASFGDPNTEAFF
many,TRBV30,TRBJ2-5,.,TGTGCCTGGAGTCAGGGGAGAGAGACCCAGTACTTC,CAWSQGRETQYF
many,TRBV28,TRBJ1-5,.,TGTGCCAGCAGTTTCCCGGGCGGTAGCAATCAGCCCCAGCATTTT,CASSFPGGSNQPQHF
many,TRBV12-3/TRBV12-4,TRBJ2-7,TRBD1,TGTGCCAGCAGTTTTTGGCAGGGGGTGTACGAGCAGTACTTC,CASSFWQGVYEQYF
many,TRBV12-3/TRBV12-4,TRBJ2-7,TRBD1,TGTGCCAGCAGCCTAGACAGGGCCGCAGCGGAGCAGTACTTC,CASSLDRAAAEQYF
.,TRBV18,TRBJ2-7,.,TGTGCCAGCTCACCCCAGGACAGATCCTACGAGCAGTACTTC,CASSPQDRSYEQYF
.,TRBV4-1,TRBJ1-2,.,TGCGCCAGCAGCTTTGGGGGGAGGGGATTGGGTCGGGGCTACACCTTC,CASSFGGRGLGRGYTF
.,TRBV5-1,TRBJ1-1,.,TGCGCCAGCACAAAAGAGAGGGGAGGCACTGAAGCTTTCTTT,CASTKERGGTEAFF
many,TRBV19,TRBJ1-1,.,TGTGCCAGTACCCGCCGTCGGCTAGGGAACACTGAAGCTTTCTTT,CASTRRRLGNTEAFF
many,TRBV28,TRBJ2-5,TRBD1,TGTGCCAGCAGTTTAGTAGGACAGGGGGAAAAGACCCAGTACTTC,CASSLVGQGEKTQYF
.,TRBV20-1,TRBJ2-3,TRBD2,TGCAGTGCTTCGACTAGCGGGATCGCAGATACGCAGTATTTT,CSASTSGIADTQYF
.,TRBV10-1,TRBJ1-2,.,TGCGCCAGGGGCCGCGGGGGGGCGAGTTGTGGCTACACCTTC,CARGRGGASCGYTF
many,TRBV5-1,TRBJ1-1,TRBD1,TGCGCCAGCAGCTTGGTACCAGGGGGGAACACTGAAGCTTTCTTT,CASSLVPGGNTEAFF
many,TRBV6-5,TRBJ1-1,TRBD1,TGTGCCAGCAGTTCGTGGACAGGGGGCATGGGCACTGAAGCTTTCTTT,CASSSWTGGMGTEAFF
many,TRBV12-3/TRBV12-4,TRBJ1-5,.,TGTGCCAGCAGTTTCTATCGCGGGACGGGGGATCAGCCCCAGCATTTT,CASSFYRGTGDQPQHF
few,TRBV3-1,TRBJ1-2,.,TGTGCCAGCAGCCAGGAGCGTTATGGCTACACCTTC,CASSQERYGYTF
many,TRBV12-3/TRBV12-4,TRBJ1-2,.,TGTGCCAGCAGTTTGGGCAGGGTAAACTATGGCTACACCTTC,CASSLGRVNYGYTF
few,TRBV28,TRBJ2-7,.,TGTGCCAGCAGTTTATGGGGAATCAGCCGGGAAACCTACGAGCAGTACTTC,CASSLWGISRETYEQYF
.,TRBV6-5,TRBJ2-7,.,TGTGCCAGCAGTTACTCGAGTTTCGGTGGGGGGAGCGAGCAGTACTTC,CASSYSSFGGGSEQYF
many,TRBV2,TRBJ2-7,TRBD1,TGTGCCAGCGCGGGGACAGGGGGCTACGAGCAGTACTTC,CASAGTGGYEQYF
many,TRBV28,TRBJ2-7,.,TGTGCCAGCAGTTCCAATGATGGCGGCGAGCAGTACTTC,CASSSNDGGEQYF
once,TRBV6-1,TRBJ2-5,.,TGTGCCAGCGGTTCCCCAGAGACCCAGTACTTC,CASGSPETQYF
many,TRBV30,TRBJ2-7,TRBD1,TGTGCCTTTGCAACAGGGGACTACGAGCAGTACTTC,CAFATGDYEQYF
.,TRBV7-9,TRBJ1-1,.,TGTGCCAGCAGCTTACGAGAGGGAGAAACTGAAGCTTTCTTT,CASSLREGETEAFF
many,TRBV7-2,TRBJ2-5,.,TGTGCCAGCAGCTTAGTGGGGAACCAAGAGACCCAGTACTTC,CASSLVGNQETQYF
many,TRBV4-2,TRBJ1-1,TRBD1,TGTGCCAGCAGCCAAGATAGGGGGCTTGGGATGAACACTGAAGCTTTCTTT,CASSQDRGLGMNTEAFF
.,TRBV7-9,TRBJ1-2,.,TGTGCCAGCAGCTTAGAGGTGTCGCAGAACTATGGCTACACCTTC,CASSLEVSQNYGYTF
.,TRBV10-3,TRBJ2-7,.,TGTGCCATCAGTGATAGGGACGGTTGGCTGGAAAACTACGAGCAGTACTTC,CAISDRDGWLENYEQYF
.,TRBV13,TRBJ2-5,TRBD2,TGTGCCAGCAGACGCATATGGGCGACGGGACTAGCGGGTAACGCAGGAGAGACCCAGTACTTC,CASRRIWATGLAGNAGETQYF
many,TRBV2,TRBJ2-4,.,TGTGCCAGCATGGGGAGGGCCAAAAACATTCAGTACTTC,CASMGRAKNIQYF
many,TRBV7-2,TRBJ1-1,.,TGTGCCAGCAGCTCGCTAGGGACCGCCCAGTACACTGAAGCTTTCTTT,CASSSLGTAQYTEAFF
many,TRBV19,TRBJ2-7,.,TGTGCCAGTAGTGCTGGACGGATCTACGAGCAGTACTTC,CASSAGRIYEQYF
few,TRBV10-1,TRBJ1-1,.,TGCGCCAGCAGCCTGACCACAAGTTTCGCTGAAGCTTTCTTT,CASSLTTSFAEAFF
.,TRBV15,TRBJ1-2,.,TGTGCCACCAGCAGTATAAGAACAGACAGCTATGGCTACACCTTC,CATSSIRTDSYGYTF
many,TRBV12-3/TRBV12-4,TRBJ1-2,.,TGTGCCAGCAGTTTGGGGGGGGGTCCTACTGGCTACACCTTC,CASSLGGGPTGYTF
many,TRBV6-1,TRBJ1-2,.,TGTGCCAGCAGTGCAGAGCCGGGACGGAACTATGGCTACACCTTC,CASSAEPGRNYGYTF
few,TRBV3-1,TRBJ2-2,.,TGTGCCAGCAGCCTTAATTCGAGGTTTGGGGAGCTGTTTTTT,CASSLNSRFGELFF
.,TRBV15,TRBJ2-7,TRBD1,TGTGCCACCAGCAGGTGGACAGGGAACCTAAATGACTACGAGCAGTACTTC,CATSRWTGNLNDYEQYF
.,TRBV3-1,TRBJ2-5,TRBD2,TGTGCCAGCAGCTACCTGACTAGCGGGGGGAAAGAGACCCAGTACTTC,CASSYLTSGGKETQYF
.,TRBV5-8,TRBJ2-7,.,TGTGCCAGCAGCTCTGAGTCCTGGGGGTACTTC,CASSSESWGYF